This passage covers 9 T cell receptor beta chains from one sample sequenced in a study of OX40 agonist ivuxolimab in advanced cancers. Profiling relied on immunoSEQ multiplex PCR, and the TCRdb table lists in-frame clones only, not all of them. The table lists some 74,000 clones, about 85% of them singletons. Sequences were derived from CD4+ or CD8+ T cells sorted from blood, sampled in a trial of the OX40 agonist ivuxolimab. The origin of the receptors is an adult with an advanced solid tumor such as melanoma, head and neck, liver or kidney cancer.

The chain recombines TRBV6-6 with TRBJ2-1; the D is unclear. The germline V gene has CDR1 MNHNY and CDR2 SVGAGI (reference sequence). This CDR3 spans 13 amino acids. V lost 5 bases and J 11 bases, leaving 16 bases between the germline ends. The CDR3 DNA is TGTGCCAGCAGTCCCTCGCCTGGGTACCAGCAGTTCTTC. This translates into CASSPSPGYQQFF.

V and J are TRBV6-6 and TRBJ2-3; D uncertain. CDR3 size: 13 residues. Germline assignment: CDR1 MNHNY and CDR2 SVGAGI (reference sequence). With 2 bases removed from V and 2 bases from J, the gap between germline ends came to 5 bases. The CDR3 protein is CASSYQDTDTQYF. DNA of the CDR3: TGTGCCAGCAGTTACCAGGACACAGATACGCAGTATTTT.

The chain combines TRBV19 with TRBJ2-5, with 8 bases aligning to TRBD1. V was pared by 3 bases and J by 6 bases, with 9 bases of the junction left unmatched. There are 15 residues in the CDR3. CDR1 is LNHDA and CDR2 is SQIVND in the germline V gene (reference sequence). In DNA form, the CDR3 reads TGTGCCAGTAGTATCAACCCTGACAGGGGACAGACCCAGTACTTC. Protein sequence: CASSINPDRGQTQYF.

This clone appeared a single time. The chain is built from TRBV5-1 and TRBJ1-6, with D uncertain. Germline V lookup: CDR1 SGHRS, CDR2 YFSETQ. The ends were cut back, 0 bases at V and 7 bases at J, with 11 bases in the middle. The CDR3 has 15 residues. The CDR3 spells CASSLGPVSNSPLHF. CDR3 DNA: TGCGCCAGCAGCTTGGGGCCTGTGAGCAATTCACCCCTCCACTTT. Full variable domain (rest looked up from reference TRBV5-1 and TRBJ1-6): KAGVTQTPRYLIKTRGQQVTLSCSPISGHRSVSWYQQTPGQGLQFLFEYFSETQRNKGNFPGRFSGRQFSNSRSEMNVSTLELGDSALYLCASSLGPVSNSPLHFGNGTRLTVT.

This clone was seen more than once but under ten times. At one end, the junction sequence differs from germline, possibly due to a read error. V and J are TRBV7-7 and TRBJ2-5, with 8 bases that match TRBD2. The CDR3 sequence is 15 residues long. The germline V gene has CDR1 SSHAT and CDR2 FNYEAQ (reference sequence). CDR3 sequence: CASSPGAGEGETQYF. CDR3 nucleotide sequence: TGTGCTAGCAGCCCCGGAGCGGGAGAGGGGGAGACCCAGTACTTC.

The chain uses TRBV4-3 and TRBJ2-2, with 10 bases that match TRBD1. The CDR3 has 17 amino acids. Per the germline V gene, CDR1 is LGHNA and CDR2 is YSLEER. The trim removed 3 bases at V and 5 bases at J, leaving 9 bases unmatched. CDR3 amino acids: CASSHALPGQGTGELFF. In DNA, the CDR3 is TGCGCCAGCAGCCATGCCCTTCCGGGACAGGGGACCGGGGAGCTGTTTTTT.

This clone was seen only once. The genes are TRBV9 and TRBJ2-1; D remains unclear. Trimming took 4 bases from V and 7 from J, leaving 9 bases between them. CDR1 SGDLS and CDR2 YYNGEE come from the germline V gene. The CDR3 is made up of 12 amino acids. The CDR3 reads CASSPWGNEQFF. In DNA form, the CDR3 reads TGTGCCAGCAGCCCCTGGGGTAATGAGCAGTTCTTC.

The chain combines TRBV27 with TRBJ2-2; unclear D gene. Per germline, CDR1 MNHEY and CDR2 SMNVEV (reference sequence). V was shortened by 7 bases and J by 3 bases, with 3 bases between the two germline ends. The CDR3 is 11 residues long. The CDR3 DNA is TGTGCCAGCACCCACACCGGGGAGCTGTTTTTT. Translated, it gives CASTHTGELFF.

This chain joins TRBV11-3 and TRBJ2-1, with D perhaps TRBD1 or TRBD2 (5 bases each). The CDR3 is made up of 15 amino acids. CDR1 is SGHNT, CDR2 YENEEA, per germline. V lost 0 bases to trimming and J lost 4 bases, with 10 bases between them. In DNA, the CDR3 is TGTGCCAGCAGCTTAGATGGGGGTTGGTACAATGAGCAGTTCTTC. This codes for CASSLDGGWYNEQFF.